Included here is one T cell receptor beta chain sequence, with context. Antigen: not known. There were TCR beta CDR3 regions amplified from RNA transcripts. During a first-round RT-PCR of the TCR CDR3, the HTBI primer set was used. TCRdb re-called the multiplex PCR reads with MiXCR, one entry per CDR3 protein. The sample lists over 650,000 distinct CDR3 sequences; 45% were seen once. These data are taken from a study of T cells in Graves' hyperthyroidism and ophthalmopathy. Findings and caveats of the study: Through a model of 13 V-J features, ophthalmopathy was separated from stable hyperthyroidism.

Sequences were obtained from peripheral blood or thyroid tissue (not recorded which). The clonotype originates from an adult man with Graves' disease, either hyperthyroidism or ophthalmopathy (not recorded which).

CDR3 bases: TGCAGCGTTGAAGATCGGGGTGAGGGACAGGTGGACTCTGGGGCCAACGTCCTGACTTTC. Protein: CSVEDRGEGQVDSGANVLTF. The rearrangement links TRBV29-1 to TRBJ2-6; 8 nucleotides line up with TRBD1. Germline lookup yields CDR1 SQVTM and CDR2 ANQGSEA. Trimming took 0 bases from V and 0 from J; bases not matched to a gene: 13. CDR3 size: 20 residues.